The 8 T cell receptor beta chains below all came from one sample that was sequenced in a study of tumor-infiltrating lymphocytes in oesophageal squamous cell carcinoma. TCRdb analysed the PCR reads with MiXCR anew, one entry per CDR3 protein. The table lists tens of thousands of distinct CDR3 sequences, under 35% of them singletons, with under 20% in the top ten. Specimen: esophageal tumor tissue. These receptors came from a female donor with esophageal squamous cell carcinoma.

This rearrangement joins TRBV11-2 to TRBJ2-4, with 11 bases aligning to TRBD1. The J call is doubtful: the DNA matches TRBJ2-5 better. The germline V gene encodes CDR1 SGHAT and CDR2 FQNNGV. The CDR3 is 14 amino acids. CDR3 nucleotides: TGTGCCAGCTTGGACAGGGGGCTTGGAGAGACCCAGTACTTC. Its translation: CASLDRGLGETQYF.

On this clonotype itself: The CDR3 carries no conserved terminal phenylalanine or tryptophan, so it likely arises from a read error. No DNA is shown, since the ends of the CDR3 on it are uncertain; the CDR3 is the one TCRdb lists. The chain carries TRBV7-2 and TRBJ2-7; TRBD1 is the table's D call and was not checked against the DNA. The germline V gene encodes CDR1 SGHTA and CDR2 FQGNSA. The CDR3 length equals 17 residues, ends included. This chain's CDR3 is CASSLAIPGVNGYTFGS.

There are many counts of this clonotype. The chain combines TRBV6-1 with TRBJ1-4; the D is unclear. V was shortened by 2 bases and J by 7 bases, with 14 bases between the two germline ends. Germline V gene lookup returns CDR1 MNHNS and CDR2 SASEGT. CDR3 length equals 15 residues. DNA for the CDR3: TGTGCCAGCAGTGAATGGGCAGGAACTCGTGAAAAACTGTTTTTT. The encoded protein is CASSEWAGTREKLFF.

The rearrangement links TRBV2 to TRBJ1-2; the match to TRBD1 covers 8 bases. The V gene's germline CDR1 is SNHLY and CDR2 FYNNEI. J was trimmed by 8 bases and V by 7 bases; bases with no gene match: 6. The CDR3 has 12 residues. The CDR3 reads CASKQGARGYTF. CDR3 sequence (DNA): TGTGCCAGCAAGCAGGGGGCGCGGGGCTACACCTTC.

The CDR3 coding sequence is TGTGCCAGCAGAGGAGGGCTCTACAATGAGCAGTTCTTC. This sequence encodes CASRGGLYNEQFF. The V call is TRBV6-1, the J call TRBJ2-1; weak D call: TRBD2 (6 bases). Trimming pared 6 bases from V and 3 bases from J, leaving 9 bases between. CDR1 is MNHNS and CDR2 is SASEGT in the germline V gene. The CDR3 consists of 13 residues.

This clonotype turned up a few times. The chain joins TRBV6-1 to TRBJ2-1, with D possibly being TRBD1 or TRBD2 (7 bases each). Matching the DNA end better, TRBJ2-7 makes the J call doubtful. Germline CDR1 MNHNS, CDR2 SASEGT. This CDR3 comprises 14 residues. Here the CDR3 DNA reads TGTGCCAGCAGTTCCCCCCAGGGGGGGCGCGAGCAGTACTTC. Amino acids: CASSSPQGGREQYF.

This clonotype was counted at least ten times. The V and J genes are TRBV10-3 and TRBJ1-5; 10 nucleotides line up with TRBD1. After removal of 2 bases from V and 5 bases from J, the junction contained 9 bases not matched to a gene. The CDR3 runs to 17 residues. Germline CDR1 is ENHRY and CDR2 is SYGVKD. The CDR3 DNA sequence: TGTGCCATCAGTGAGGGACAGGGGGGAGGGGGGGATCAGCCCCAGCATTTT. Translation: CAISEGQGGGGDQPQHF.

This clonotype was detected many times. This sequence joins TRBV28 and TRBJ1-5, with 9 bases that match TRBD1. The CDR3 runs 12 residues. Germline CDR1 MDHEN, CDR2 SYDVKM. With 11 bases clipped from V and 7 bases from J, the junction kept 6 bases outside the gene matches. CDR3 amino acids: CAGGTGWQPQHF. CDR3 coding DNA: TGTGCCGGGGGGACAGGGTGGCAGCCCCAGCATTTT.